This T cell receptor beta chain was documented in a study of PD-L1 blockade in urothelial cancer. CDR1 and CDR2 from the germline V gene are MDHEN and SYDVKM. The V and J ends lost 6 bases and 5 bases respectively, with 16 bases between them. The CDR3 is made up of 14 amino acids. The time point: pretreatment peripheral blood. Generated by immunoSEQ multiplex PCR, the TCRdb table keeps only in-frame clones and is missing some. The sample lists about 81,000 clones; 85% were seen once. The chain combines TRBV28 with TRBJ1-2; weak D call: TRBD1 (5 bases). Here the sequenced sample was PBMCs, taken around atezolizumab (anti-PD-L1) treatment. The clonotype originates from a man in his forties with urothelial cancer. The CDR3 region has the DNA TGTGCCAGCAGCCTTTTGTTGGGGGGGTATGGCTACACCTTC. Its protein is CASSLLLGGYGYTF.